The 29 T cell receptor beta chains below all came from one sample that was sequenced in a study of cytomegalovirus exposure and HLA in healthy donors. 60 Vbeta and 13 Jbeta primers were used in PCR. Data came from immunoSEQ multiplex PCR; TCRdb stores just in-frame clones and leaves some out. This table has about 130,000 clones, 65% to 75% appearing once. Sequenced: PBMCs. The receptors were gathered from a middle-aged man in good health and CMV-seropositive.

The chain couples TRBV5-4 to TRBJ1-4; no clear D gene. CDR1 and CDR2 (germline): SGHNT, YYREEE (reference sequence). Trimming stripped 0 bases from V and 0 bases from J, with 15 bases between. CDR3 length: 18 residues. The CDR3 protein is CASSLGSGRTATNEKLFF. Here the CDR3 DNA reads TGTGCCAGCAGCTTGGGCAGCGGCAGAACGGCAACTAATGAAAAACTGTTTTTT.

In this sample, this clone turned up a few times. This chain connects TRBV30 to TRBJ1-5; D is undetermined. The CDR3 is 12 amino acids. Trimming pared 0 bases from V and 7 bases from J, leaving 7 bases between. Germline lookup yields CDR1 GTSNPN and CDR2 SVGIG (reference sequence). Here the CDR3 DNA reads TGTGCCTGGAGTGTACTTAGCCAGCCCCAGCATTTT. Amino acid sequence: CAWSVLSQPQHF.

This clone was detected only once. This chain uses TRBV5-1 with TRBJ2-1; possibly TRBD1 for D (5 bases). CDR1 and CDR2 from the germline V gene are SGHRS and YFSETQ. The CDR3 covers 14 residues. V lost 1 base, J lost 2 bases, and 7 bases lay in between. The CDR3 nucleotides read TGCGCCAGCAGCTTGAAAGGGGCCTACAATGAGCAGTTCTTC. This gives the protein CASSLKGAYNEQFF.

The rearrangement uses TRBV10-3 and TRBJ1-5; D is ambiguous. The V end was cut by 0 bases, the J end by 5 bases, with 8 bases between. Germline lookup yields CDR1 ENHRY and CDR2 SYGVKD. This CDR3 spans 14 amino acids. In DNA, the CDR3 is TGTGCCATCAGTGAGTCGAGTCGGGATCAGCCCCAGCATTTT. Amino acids: CAISESSRDQPQHF.

The sample holds one count of this clone. The gene calls are TRBV5-4 and TRBJ2-5; D unresolved. The CDR3 is made up of 12 amino acids. Germline V gene lookup returns CDR1 SGHNT and CDR2 YYREEE (reference sequence). Trimming pared 4 bases from V and 4 bases from J, leaving 8 bases between. CDR3 sequence reads: CASSVSLETQYF. CDR3 in DNA: TGTGCCAGCAGCGTATCCTTAGAGACCCAGTACTTC.

This rearrangement joins TRBV5-1 to TRBJ2-4; 9 bases are shared with TRBD2. The germline CDR1 and CDR2 sequences are SGHRS and YFSETQ. Germline trimming cut 3 bases from V and 5 bases from J; bases unmatched to any gene: 9. The CDR3 is 16 amino acids. CDR3 DNA sequence: TGCGCCAGCAGCTCACGGGGCTTAGCGGGAGAAAACATTCAGTACTTC. Translated: CASSSRGLAGENIQYF. The full variable domain, rest sourced from reference TRBV5-1 and TRBJ2-4, is KAGVTQTPRYLIKTRGQQVTLSCSPISGHRSVSWYQQTPGQGLQFLFEYFSETQRNKGNFPGRFSGRQFSNSRSEMNVSTLELGDSALYLCASSSRGLAGENIQYFGAGTRLSVL.

V and J are TRBV7-8 and TRBJ1-6; D gene unclear. Trimming left V 5 bases short and J 6 bases short, with 8 bases between. The CDR3 length is 13 residues. CDR1 is SGHVS, CDR2 FQNEAQ, per germline. CDR3 loop: CASSPHSNSPLHF. CDR3 DNA: TGTGCCAGCAGCCCCCACTCTAATTCACCCCTCCACTTT. Filled out from reference TRBV7-8 and TRBJ1-6, the complete variable domain reads GAGVSQSPRYKVAKRGQDVALRCDPISGHVSLFWYQQALGQGPEFLTYFQNEAQLDKSGLPSDRFFAERPEGSVSTLKIQRTQQEDSAVYLCASSPHSNSPLHFGNGTRLTVT.

This chain connects TRBV9 to TRBJ2-1; 9 nucleotides agree with TRBD2. Trimming at V came to 1 base and at J to 4 bases, leaving 18 bases not matched to a gene. Germline V gene lookup returns CDR1 SGDLS and CDR2 YYNGEE. This CDR3 spans 20 amino acids. CDR3 DNA: TGTGCCAGCAGCGTATTAGCCCTAGCGGGACCCCCGGGGGAGTACAATGAGCAGTTCTTC. It specifies CASSVLALAGPPGEYNEQFF.

V is TRBV5-6 and J is TRBJ2-7, with 7 bases identical to TRBD2. Losses at the gene ends were 6 bases for V and 5 bases for J; bases not matched to a gene: 17. CDR1 SGHDT and CDR2 YYEEEE come from the germline V gene. The CDR3 runs 16 residues. CDR3 loop: CASNKGVAGPPHEQYF. CDR3 DNA sequence: TGTGCCAGCAACAAGGGCGTAGCGGGTCCGCCCCACGAGCAGTACTTC. The entire variable domain, with the rest obtained from reference TRBV5-6 and TRBJ2-7, is as follows: DAGVTQSPTHLIKTRGQQVTLRCSPKSGHDTVSWYQQALGQGPQFIFQYYEEEERQRGNFPDRFSGHQFPNYSSELNVNALLLGDSALYLCASNKGVAGPPHEQYFGPGTRLTVT.

This clone was counted a single time. The chain carries TRBV27 and TRBJ1-6; D is perhaps TRBD1 (5 bases). The V gene lost 8 bases and the J gene lost 9 bases, with 14 bases spanning the gap. The CDR3 is 13 residues long. From germline, CDR1 is MNHEY and CDR2 SMNVEV (reference sequence). The CDR3 is CASLDSSGSPLHF. In nucleotides, the CDR3 is TGTGCCAGCTTAGACAGCTCGGGTTCACCCCTCCACTTT.

This clone has a single count. This chain joins TRBV7-9 and TRBJ2-2; TRBD1 might be the D (5 bases). V was trimmed by 1 base and J by 4 bases, leaving 10 bases between them. CDR1 and CDR2 (germline): SEHNR, FQNEAQ (reference sequence). This CDR3 has 15 amino acids. DNA of the CDR3: TGTGCCAGCAGCTTAGGCCGGACATTCACCGGGGAGCTGTTTTTT. As protein: CASSLGRTFTGELFF.

This chain links TRBV4-2 with TRBJ2-7; possible D gene TRBD2, 6 bases. The CDR3 is 17 amino acids. V gave up 1 base and J gave up 0 bases, with 16 bases separating them. Germline values: CDR1 LGHNA, CDR2 YNFKEQ. CDR3 sequence reads: CASSQALLAESSYEQYF. As DNA, the CDR3 is TGTGCCAGCAGCCAAGCCCTGTTAGCGGAGAGCTCCTACGAGCAGTACTTC.

With respect to this clone: Other DNA sequences in the sample encode the same CDR3. This chain links TRBV5-6 with TRBJ2-7; 7 bases fit TRBD2. Per germline, CDR1 SGHDT and CDR2 YYEEEE. The CDR3 extends over 13 amino acids. Losses at the gene ends were 0 bases for V and 4 bases for J; bases not matched to a gene: 1. CDR3 nucleotides: TGTGCCAGCAGCTTGGGGGGGGGATACGAGCAGTACTTC. Amino acid sequence: CASSLGGGYEQYF.

The chain employs TRBV28 and TRBJ2-2, with D hard to call. Germline V CDR1 and CDR2: MDHEN, SYDVKM. V dropped 4 bases and J dropped 5 bases, with 8 bases sitting between them. This CDR3 region has 13 residues. CDR3: CASSSTATGELFF. The CDR3 region has the DNA TGTGCCAGCAGTTCAACAGCAACCGGGGAGCTGTTTTTT.

V is TRBV5-4 and J is TRBJ1-1, with 9 bases lining up with TRBD1. Trimming at V came to 2 bases and at J to 4 bases, leaving 6 bases not matched to a gene. This CDR3 comprises 15 residues. Germline V lookup: CDR1 SGHNT, CDR2 YYREEE (reference sequence). The chain's CDR3 is CASSFPTGGFTEAFF. The CDR3 coding sequence is TGTGCCAGCAGCTTCCCGACAGGGGGTTTCACTGAAGCTTTCTTT.

This chain connects TRBV7-6 to TRBJ2-3; D is undetermined. From germline, CDR1 is SGHVS and CDR2 FNYEAQ. The CDR3 consists of 13 residues. V was pared by 2 bases and J by 0 bases, with 3 bases between. CDR3 bases: TGTGCCAGCAGCTTATCGAGCACAGATACGCAGTATTTT. Protein: CASSLSSTDTQYF.

This chain links TRBV15 with TRBJ2-1; 7 bases fit TRBD2. The CDR3 contains 15 residues. Germline V gene sequence: CDR1 LNHNV, CDR2 YYDKDF (reference sequence). Unmatched junction bases numbered 9, after V lost 3 bases and J lost 7 bases. CDR3 bases: TGTGCCACCAGCAGTGCCTGGGCGGGAGCTAATGAGCAGTTCTTC. Residues: CATSSAWAGANEQFF.

This clone has a handful of counts. The J gene is TRBJ1-1, the V gene TRBV7-9; D possibly corresponds to TRBD1 (6 bases). V lost 3 bases and J lost 1, with 18 bases in between. Germline values: CDR1 SEHNR, CDR2 FQNEAQ (reference sequence). CDR3 length: 17 amino acids. Written as DNA, the CDR3 is TGTGCCAGCAGCTTCCCCCCACAGGGACCCTCGAACACTGAAGCTTTCTTT. It translates to CASSFPPQGPSNTEAFF.

The genes are TRBV6-6 and TRBJ2-7; 8 bases line up with TRBD1. The germline V gene encodes CDR1 MNHNY and CDR2 SVGAGI (reference sequence). The CDR3 has 14 amino acids. V lost 6 bases and J lost 3; bases outside the gene matches: 7. Here the CDR3 reads CASRPDRGLYEQYF. CDR3 coding DNA: TGTGCCAGCAGACCAGACAGGGGACTCTACGAGCAGTACTTC.

The gene calls are TRBV12-5 and TRBJ1-5, with D unclear. Germline loops: CDR1 LGHNT, CDR2 FRNRAP. V was trimmed by 0 bases and J by 7 bases, leaving 4 bases between them. The CDR3 is 12 residues long. Here the CDR3 reads CASGLVLQPQHF. CDR3 nucleotides: TGTGCTAGTGGTTTGGTACTCCAGCCCCAGCATTTT.

The chain is built from TRBV7-2 and TRBJ2-5; 14 bases align to TRBD2. The CDR3 covers 16 residues. The germline V gene has CDR1 SGHTA and CDR2 FQGNSA. V was pared by 6 bases and J by 5 bases, with 8 bases of the junction left unmatched. CDR3: CASRRTSGGTGETQYF. CDR3 nucleotide sequence: TGTGCCAGCAGAAGGACTAGCGGGGGGACAGGGGAGACCCAGTACTTC.

V and J are TRBV29-1 and TRBJ2-1, with a tentative D call TRBD1 (5 bases). The CDR3 extends over 16 amino acids. The V gene lost 3 bases and the J gene lost 8 bases, with 23 bases spanning the gap. CDR1 SQVTM and CDR2 ANQGSEA come from the germline V gene. The CDR3 nucleotides read TGCAGCGTTGATGGGCAGGGTAGCCGCCGGCCGGATGAGCAGTTCTTC. Amino acids: CSVDGQGSRRPDEQFF.

The V gene is TRBV29-1, the J gene TRBJ1-1, with 8 positions matching TRBD1. V shed 6 bases and J 6 bases; nucleotides not matched to a gene: 3. This CDR3 is built from 11 residues. The V gene's germline CDR1 is SQVTM and CDR2 ANQGSEA. This CDR3 is CSVRTGPEAFF. The CDR3 DNA follows: TGCAGCGTACGGACAGGGCCTGAAGCTTTCTTT.

This chain uses TRBV10-3 with TRBJ2-1, with TRBD2 identical over 8 bases. The CDR3 is made up of 16 amino acids. The junction had 11 bases not matched to a gene; V was cut back by 3 bases and J by 7 bases. Germline assignment: CDR1 ENHRY and CDR2 SYGVKD. The CDR3 nucleotides read TGTGCCATCAGTGACGGATCCAGCGGGAGCAATAATGAGCAGTTCTTC. Its protein is CAISDGSSGSNNEQFF.

The chain recombines TRBV4-1 with TRBJ1-1; 7 bases are shared with TRBD1. The CDR3 loop spans 15 amino acids. CDR1 MGHRA and CDR2 YSYEKL come from the germline V gene. The J segment lost 5 bases and the V segment lost 0 bases, leaving 6 bases of the junction unmatched. CDR3 in amino acids: CASSQDSQGKTEAFF. The DNA of the CDR3 is TGCGCCAGCAGCCAAGATTCACAGGGGAAAACTGAAGCTTTCTTT.

CDR3 DNA: TGCAGCGTTTCTTCTTACAGGGGTGAAAAACTGTTTTTT. This translates into CSVSSYRGEKLFF. The rearrangement uses TRBV29-1 and TRBJ1-4; 7 bases are shared with TRBD1. The trim removed 5 bases at V and 7 bases at J, leaving 7 bases unmatched. The CDR3 is 13 amino acids. CDR1 is SQVTM and CDR2 is ANQGSEA in the germline V gene. Full variable domain (remainder filled in from reference TRBV29-1 and TRBJ1-4): SAVISQKPSRDICQRGTSLTIQCQVDSQVTMMFWYRQQPGQSLTLIATANQGSEATYESGFVIDKFPISRPNLTFSTLTVSNMSPEDSSIYLCSVSSYRGEKLFFGSGTQLSVL.

Only a few counts were recorded for this clone. This chain links TRBV13 with TRBJ2-1; 7 positions agree with TRBD2. Germline values: CDR1 PRHDT, CDR2 FYEKMQ (reference sequence). This CDR3 spans 15 amino acids. The junction had 1 base not matched to a gene; V was cut back by 2 bases and J by 0 bases. CDR3 coding DNA: TGTGCCAGCAGCTTAAGCGGGACCTCCTACAATGAGCAGTTCTTC. It codes for CASSLSGTSYNEQFF.

This clone was seen a single time. Other DNA sequences in this specimen translate into the identical CDR3. The chain carries TRBV7-8 and TRBJ1-1, with D possibly TRBD1 on 6 matching bases. The germline CDR1 and CDR2 sequences are SGHVS and FQNEAQ. CDR3 length: 14 residues. V shed 0 bases and J shed 2 bases, with 7 bases lying between them. This CDR3 reads CASSLAGTNTEAFF. DNA for the CDR3: TGTGCCAGCAGCTTAGCAGGGACAAACACTGAAGCTTTCTTT.

The chain has TRBV28 and TRBJ1-2; D uncertain. The V gene's germline CDR1 is MDHEN and CDR2 SYDVKM. V lost 5 bases to trimming and J lost 4 bases, with 14 bases between them. CDR3 length equals 14 residues. CDR3 region: CASSAFTEPYGYTF. The CDR3 nucleotides read TGTGCCAGCAGTGCCTTTACAGAGCCCTATGGCTACACCTTC.